Listed below are T cell receptor beta chains from one sample, sequenced in a study of T cell responses to AZD1222 COVID-19 vaccine. Profiling relied on immunoSEQ multiplex PCR, and the TCRdb table lists in-frame clones only, not all of them. The data hold around 100,000 clones, with approximately 90% observed a single time. Material: peripheral blood, obtained on day 0 of AZD1222 vaccination. The receptors shown here come from an adult in good health. Both conserved end residues are part of each CDR3. The order of the fields is V gene, clone size, D gene, J gene, CDR3 protein, CDR3 DNA. The D gene is left open where the match is weak. Expanded clones get a size class; other rows say once, few or many, or leave the size out.

V: TRBV6-1; size: few; D: NA; J: TRBJ1-2; CDR3: CASSEAGEGYGYTF; DNA: TGTGCCAGCAGTGAAGCAGGAGAGGGATATGGCTACACCTTC
V: TRBV27; size: NA; D: TRBD1; J: TRBJ1-2; CDR3: CAGETGPNYGYTF; DNA: TGTGCCGGAGAGACAGGGCCAAACTATGGCTACACCTTC
V: TRBV19; size: NA; D: NA; J: TRBJ1-4; CDR3: CASSILTGAGEKLFF; DNA: TGTGCCAGTAGTATCCTGACAGGCGCGGGCGAAAAACTGTTTTTT
V: TRBV3-1/TRBV3-2; size: NA; D: TRBD2; J: TRBJ2-3; CDR3: CASSPRTSGSTDTQYF; DNA: TGTGCCAGCAGCCCCCGGACTAGCGGGAGTACAGATACGCAGTATTTT
V: TRBV12-5; size: NA; D: NA; J: TRBJ2-5; CDR3: CASGLVPGWRGQGETQYF; DNA: TGTGCTAGTGGTTTGGTACCGGGGTGGAGAGGGCAGGGAGAGACCCAGTACTTC
V: TRBV10-3; size: NA; D: TRBD1; J: TRBJ1-1; CDR3: CAIRKTGIFEEAFF; DNA: TGTGCCATCAGGAAGACAGGGATCTTCGAGGAAGCTTTCTTT
V: TRBV18; size: NA; D: NA; J: TRBJ2-7; CDR3: CASSPGLVQNVRTYEQYF; DNA: TGTGCCAGCTCACCAGGTCTGGTTCAGAACGTACGGACCTACGAGCAGTACTTC
V: TRBV5-1; size: NA; D: NA; J: TRBJ2-5; CDR3: CASSPSGGVETQYF; DNA: TGCGCCAGCAGCCCCAGTGGAGGGGTAGAGACCCAGTACTTC
V: TRBV11-2; size: NA; D: NA; J: TRBJ1-1; CDR3: CASSAEGITEAFF; DNA: TGTGCCAGCAGCGCCGAAGGAATAACTGAAGCTTTCTTT
V: TRBV4-1; size: NA; D: NA; J: TRBJ2-6; CDR3: CASSTRLERRVLTF; DNA: TGCGCCAGCAGCACCCGGCTGGAGCGACGCGTCCTGACTTTC
V: TRBV6-5; size: once; D: NA; J: TRBJ2-7; CDR3: CASSYLTSYEQYF; DNA: TGTGCCAGCAGTTACCTGACCTCCTACGAGCAGTACTTC
V: TRBV12-5; size: NA; D: NA; J: TRBJ2-3; CDR3: CASGFSGSTDTQYF; DNA: TGTGCTAGTGGTTTTAGCGGCTCCACAGATACGCAGTATTTT
V: TRBV7-2; size: NA; D: NA; J: TRBJ2-7; CDR3: CASSLDHSTYEQYF; DNA: TGTGCCAGCAGCTTAGATCACAGCACCTACGAGCAGTACTTC
V: TRBV6-5; size: NA; D: TRBD1; J: TRBJ2-5; CDR3: CASSKGQGGTQYF; DNA: TGTGCCAGCAGCAAGGGACAGGGTGGGACCCAGTACTTC
V: TRBV3-1/TRBV3-2; size: NA; D: TRBD2; J: TRBJ2-3; CDR3: CASSQAPAGGPGDTQYF; DNA: TGTGCCAGCAGCCAGGCCCCAGCGGGAGGGCCAGGGGATACGCAGTATTTT
V: TRBV25-1; size: NA; D: NA; J: TRBJ1-1; CDR3: CASSDGASMNTEAFF; DNA: TGTGCCAGCAGTGATGGGGCCTCAATGAACACTGAAGCTTTCTTT
V: TRBV3-1/TRBV3-2; size: NA; D: NA; J: TRBJ1-2; CDR3: CASSPDRYGYTF; DNA: TGTGCCAGCAGCCCAGACAGATATGGCTACACCTTC
V: TRBV5-1; size: NA; D: TRBD1; J: TRBJ1-2; CDR3: CASSLQGVGYTF; DNA: TGCGCCAGCAGCTTACAGGGGGTCGGCTACACCTTC
V: TRBV11-2; size: NA; D: TRBD2; J: TRBJ2-1; CDR3: CASSSPGTSGGREQFF; DNA: TGTGCCAGCAGCTCTCCCGGGACTAGCGGGGGGCGTGAGCAGTTCTTC
V: TRBV4-3; size: NA; D: NA; J: TRBJ2-1; CDR3: CASSQESGSSYNEQFF; DNA: TGCGCCAGCAGCCAAGAATCAGGGAGCTCCTACAATGAGCAGTTCTTC
V: TRBV11-2; size: NA; D: TRBD1; J: TRBJ2-7; CDR3: CASRLQGGYEQYF; DNA: TGTGCCAGCAGACTACAGGGGGGCTACGAGCAGTACTTC
V: TRBV29-1; size: NA; D: TRBD1; J: TRBJ2-7; CDR3: CSVEVPGQGRYEQYF; DNA: TGCAGCGTTGAAGTCCCGGGACAGGGGAGATACGAGCAGTACTTC
V: TRBV10-3; size: NA; D: NA; J: TRBJ2-2; CDR3: CATTDSKSNTGELFF; DNA: TGTGCCACGACAGACAGCAAGTCGAACACCGGGGAGCTGTTTTTT
V: TRBV28; size: NA; D: TRBD1; J: TRBJ2-1; CDR3: CASSLRRGLSSYNEQFF; DNA: TGTGCCAGCAGTTTACGCAGGGGGCTGAGCTCCTACAATGAGCAGTTCTTC
V: TRBV7-2; size: NA; D: TRBD1; J: TRBJ1-1; CDR3: CASSLVGQGLAEAFF; DNA: TGTGCCAGCAGCTTAGTTGGACAGGGTTTGGCTGAAGCTTTCTTT
V: TRBV28; size: NA; D: NA; J: TRBJ1-2; CDR3: CASSSPRGGGYGYTF; DNA: TGTGCCAGCAGCAGCCCCCGGGGCGGTGGCTATGGCTACACCTTC
V: TRBV18; size: NA; D: NA; J: TRBJ1-2; CDR3: CASSPKTGPSNYGYTF; DNA: TGTGCCAGCTCACCGAAGACAGGACCGAGTAACTATGGCTACACCTTC
V: TRBV11-2; size: NA; D: TRBD2; J: TRBJ2-5; CDR3: CASSLGTSGRGGETQYF; DNA: TGTGCCAGCAGCCTCGGGACTAGCGGGAGGGGAGGTGAGACCCAGTACTTC
V: TRBV5-1; size: few; D: TRBD1; J: TRBJ2-1; CDR3: CASSFRDRGQILPWAYEQFF; DNA: TGCGCCAGCAGCTTCCGGGACAGGGGGCAGATCCTTCCCTGGGCATATGAGCAGTTCTTC
V: TRBV27; size: NA; D: NA; J: TRBJ1-6; CDR3: CASSVQGWNSPLHF; DNA: TGTGCCAGCAGTGTACAGGGATGGAATTCACCCCTCCACTTT
V: TRBV6-5; size: NA; D: TRBD2; J: TRBJ2-7; CDR3: CASSRAGTRTYEQYF; DNA: TGTGCCAGCAGCAGAGCCGGGACTAGAACCTACGAGCAGTACTTC
V: TRBV2; size: NA; D: NA; J: TRBJ1-5; CDR3: CASSSGNQPQHF; DNA: TGTGCCAGCAGTTCCGGCAATCAGCCCCAGCATTTT
V: TRBV7-2; size: NA; D: NA; J: TRBJ1-2; CDR3: CASSLDSGGVYGYTF; DNA: TGTGCCAGCAGCTTGGACAGTGGGGGCGTCTATGGCTACACCTTC
V: TRBV24-1; size: NA; D: TRBD2; J: TRBJ2-1; CDR3: CATSASSGRADEQFF; DNA: TGTGCCACCAGTGCCTCTAGCGGGAGGGCCGATGAGCAGTTCTTC
V: TRBV25-1; size: NA; D: NA; J: TRBJ2-6; CDR3: CASSGTSHTVLTF; DNA: TGTGCCAGCAGTGGGACAAGCCACACAGTCCTGACTTTC
V: TRBV5-1; size: medium-sized; D: NA; J: TRBJ2-1; CDR3: CASSRGSDSLGNEQFF; DNA: TGCGCCAGCAGCCGGGGGTCGGACAGCCTGGGCAATGAGCAGTTCTTC
V: TRBV5-4; size: NA; D: NA; J: TRBJ2-7; CDR3: CASSLDRGAYEQYF; DNA: TGTGCCAGCAGTTTGGACAGAGGAGCCTACGAGCAGTACTTC
V: TRBV10-3; size: NA; D: NA; J: TRBJ2-1; CDR3: CAISLDSPNEQFF; DNA: TGTGCCATCAGTCTGGACAGCCCCAATGAGCAGTTCTTC
V: TRBV7-6; size: NA; D: NA; J: TRBJ2-6; CDR3: CASSLDLSGANVLTF; DNA: TGTGCCAGCAGCTTAGACCTCTCTGGGGCCAACGTCCTGACTTTC
V: TRBV2; size: NA; D: NA; J: TRBJ2-2; CDR3: CASSESFGGELFF; DNA: TGTGCCAGCAGTGAATCGTTTGGCGGGGAGCTGTTTTTT
V: TRBV11-2; size: once; D: TRBD1; J: TRBJ2-5; CDR3: CASRHPRDRGGETQYF; DNA: TGTGCCAGCAGGCACCCCCGGGACAGGGGAGGGGAGACCCAGTACTTC
V: TRBV7-3; size: NA; D: NA; J: TRBJ2-1; CDR3: CASSYPGLANEQFF; DNA: TGTGCCAGCAGCTACCCGGGACTGGCCAATGAGCAGTTCTTC
V: TRBV27; size: NA; D: NA; J: TRBJ1-4; CDR3: CASSPNEPGTNEKLFF; DNA: TGTGCCAGCAGTCCTAACGAACCAGGAACTAATGAAAAACTGTTTTTT
V: TRBV5-1; size: once; D: TRBD1; J: TRBJ2-7; CDR3: CASSLSGTRDRVYEQYF; DNA: TGCGCCAGCAGCTTGAGCGGCACCCGGGACAGGGTTTACGAGCAGTACTTC
V: TRBV28; size: NA; D: TRBD1; J: TRBJ1-1; CDR3: CASSLSTGVRTEAFF; DNA: TGTGCCAGCAGTTTATCAACAGGGGTACGGACTGAAGCTTTCTTT
V: TRBV6-5; size: NA; D: TRBD1; J: TRBJ1-2; CDR3: CASQSGGQLYGYTF; DNA: TGTGCCAGCCAGTCAGGGGGCCAACTCTATGGCTACACCTTC